The 2 T cell receptor beta chains below come from one sample, sequenced in a study of blood T cell repertoires in COVID-19. Sequenced by immunoSEQ multiplex PCR; TCRdb stores in-frame clones only, minus some. This sample has fewer than 200,000 clones, with around 84% found just once. What was sequenced was peripheral blood. These TCRs come from a man aged 40-55 years with acute or convalescent COVID-19.

The chain couples TRBV28 to TRBJ2-7; D might be TRBD1 (5 bases). Germline V gene data show CDR1 as MDHEN and CDR2 as SYDVKM. The CDR3 spans 12 residues. V lost 5 bases, J lost 6 bases, and 11 bases lay in between. This chain's CDR3 is CASSPWGSEQYF. CDR3 nucleotide sequence: TGTGCCAGCAGTCCTTGGGGCTCCGAGCAGTACTTC.

The V call is TRBV4-2, the J call TRBJ1-6; 7 bases match TRBD1. The germline CDR1 and CDR2 sequences are LGHNA and YNFKEQ. The CDR3 is 15 residues long. The ends lost 1 base at V and 13 bases at J; junction bases unmatched: 10. The CDR3 bases are TGTGCCAGCAGCCAAGCTTCGACAGGGAGGTCGCCCCTCCACTTT. Protein sequence: CASSQASTGRSPLHF.